These 8 T cell receptor beta chains came from one sample sequenced in a study of T cell responses to AZD1222 COVID-19 vaccine. Using immunoSEQ multiplex PCR, the repertoire was profiled, and TCRdb retains in-frame clones only, with some absent. The table records roughly 120,000 clones, around 83% of them present only once. The source material was peripheral blood, sampled 28 days after the second AZD1222 dose. The receptor source for this set is an adult who received the AZD1222 COVID-19 vaccine.

V gene TRBV2 combines with J gene TRBJ1-2, with 9 bases that match TRBD1. The length of the CDR3 is 13 residues. V trimming: 2 bases; J trimming: 6 bases; junction bases outside the gene matches: 1. From germline, CDR1 is SNHLY and CDR2 FYNNEI. This chain's CDR3 is CASSEYRGHGYTF. Written as DNA, the CDR3 is TGTGCCAGCAGTGAATACAGGGGGCATGGCTACACCTTC.

Written as DNA, the CDR3 is TGTGCCTGGAGGTCTTCCTCGAACACCGGGGAGCTGTTTTTT. Residues: CAWRSSSNTGELFF. This sequence joins TRBV30 and TRBJ2-2, with D unresolved. Germline loops: CDR1 GTSNPN, CDR2 SVGIG (reference sequence). CDR3 length: 14 residues. V was shortened by 3 bases and J by 0 bases, with 8 bases between the two germline ends.

The J gene is TRBJ2-2, the V gene TRBV27; D call uncertain. The CDR3 is 13 amino acids. Germline loops: CDR1 MNHEY, CDR2 SMNVEV (reference sequence). The V end lost 6 bases, the J end lost 4 bases, and 9 bases lay between the germline ends. CDR3 nucleotide sequence: TGTGCCAGCAGGTACCCGGTCACCGGGGAGCTGTTTTTT. Protein product: CASRYPVTGELFF.

The V and J genes are TRBV11-2 and TRBJ1-5; D possibly corresponds to TRBD1 (5 bases). The length of the CDR3 is 13 residues. Deletions cut 5 bases from V and 1 base from J, with 6 bases between. Germline assignment: CDR1 SGHAT and CDR2 FQNNGV. CDR3 amino acids: CASSPGSNQPQHF. For the CDR3, the DNA is TGTGCCAGCAGCCCAGGGAGCAATCAGCCCCAGCATTTT.

This clone was seen a few times. Other DNA sequences in this specimen translate into the identical CDR3. The chain links TRBV18 to TRBJ2-5; 10 bases are a match to TRBD2. The V segment lost 1 base and the J segment 2 bases; nucleotides outside the gene matches: 1. The CDR3 is made up of 15 amino acids. Per germline, CDR1 KGHSH and CDR2 LQKENI. The CDR3 DNA sequence: TGTGCCAGCTCACCACGAGCGGGGGGGCAAGAGACCCAGTACTTC. It yields the protein CASSPRAGGQETQYF.

This clone appeared once. The V gene is TRBV12-2, the J gene TRBJ1-5. TRBV12-2 is flagged as a pseudogene. The CDR3 consists of 17 residues. Here the CDR3 reads CASRLGLALCSNQPQHF. CDR3 DNA sequence: TGTGCAAGTCGCTTAGGACTCGCTCTGTGTAGCAATCAGCCCCAGCATTTT.

CDR3 coding DNA: TGTGCCAGCAGGTATGAAAGGACCCCAGCTTTCTTT. As protein: CASRYERTPAFF. The rearrangement links TRBV11-2 to TRBJ1-1; D is undetermined. CDR1 and CDR2 (germline): SGHAT, FQNNGV. V lost 6 bases, J lost 10 bases, and 15 bases lay in between. This CDR3 is built from 12 residues.

Concerning this clone itself: At one of its ends the junction is not consistent with the germline gene, which may arise from a read error. V and J are TRBV10-3 and TRBJ1-4, with D possibly TRBD1 on 6 matching bases. The CDR3 sequence is 13 residues long. CDR1 and CDR2 from the germline V gene are ENHRY and SYGVKD. The CDR3 region has the DNA TGTGCCAGCAGTGCGGGGGCCTCGGAAAAACTGTTTTTT. This translates into CASSAGASEKLFF.